The T cell receptor beta chain under discussion was sequenced for a study of post-analysis software for immune sequencing data. Study context: Included courses were relapsing-remitting and secondary progressive multiple sclerosis; progressive-relapsing multiple sclerosis was also included.

With regard to this clonotype: The target antigen is unknown.

Presence of unique molecular identifiers characterized the TCR beta cDNA libraries. TCRdb re-called the PCR reads through MiXCR, storing one row per CDR3 protein. This table has a few hundred thousand distinct CDR3 sequences, 35% to 40% appearing once. V lost 8 bases and J lost 7, with 12 bases in between. This CDR3 is built from 12 residues. Points from the study as a whole: Pronounced co-clustering by F measure was evident among identically batched samples. Higher frequency in patients than in controls was seen for roughly five TRBV segments, with TRBV5-6, TRBV5-1 and TRBV20-1 among them.

The V and J genes are TRBV12-3 or TRBV12-4 and TRBJ1-3, with D uncertain. The origin of this receptor is a girl between 5 and 17 years old with multiple sclerosis. The sample consisted of blood. CDR3 region: CASRMYANTIYF. The CDR3 DNA sequence: TGTGCCAGCCGTATGTACGCCAACACCATATATTTT.